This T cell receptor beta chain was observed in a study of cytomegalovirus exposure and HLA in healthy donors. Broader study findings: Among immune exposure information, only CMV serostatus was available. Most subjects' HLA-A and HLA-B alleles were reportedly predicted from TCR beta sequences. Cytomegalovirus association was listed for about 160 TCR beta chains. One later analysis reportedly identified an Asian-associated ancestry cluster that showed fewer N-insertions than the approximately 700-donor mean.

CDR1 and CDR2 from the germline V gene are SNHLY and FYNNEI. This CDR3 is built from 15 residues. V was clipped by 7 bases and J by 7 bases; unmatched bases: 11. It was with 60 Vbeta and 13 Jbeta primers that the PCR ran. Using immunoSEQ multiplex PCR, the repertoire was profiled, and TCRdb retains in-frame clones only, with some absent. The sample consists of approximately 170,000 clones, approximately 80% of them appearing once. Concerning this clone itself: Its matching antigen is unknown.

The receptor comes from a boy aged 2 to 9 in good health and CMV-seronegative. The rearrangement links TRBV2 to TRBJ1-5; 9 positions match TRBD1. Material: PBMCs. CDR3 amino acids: CASNLQGASGQPQHF. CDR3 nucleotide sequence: TGTGCCAGCAATCTACAGGGGGCGAGCGGGCAGCCCCAGCATTTT.